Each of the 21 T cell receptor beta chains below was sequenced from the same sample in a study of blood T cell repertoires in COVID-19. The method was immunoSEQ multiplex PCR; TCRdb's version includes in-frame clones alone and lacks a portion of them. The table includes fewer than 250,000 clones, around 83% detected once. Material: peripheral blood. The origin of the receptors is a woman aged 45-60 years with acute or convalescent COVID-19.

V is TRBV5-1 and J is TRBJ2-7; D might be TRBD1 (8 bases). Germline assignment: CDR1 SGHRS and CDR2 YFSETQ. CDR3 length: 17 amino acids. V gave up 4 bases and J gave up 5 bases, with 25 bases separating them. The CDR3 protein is CASSQRPTGGALNEQYF. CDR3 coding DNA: TGCGCCAGCAGCCAGCGACCTACAGGGGGGGCGCTTAACGAGCAGTACTTC.

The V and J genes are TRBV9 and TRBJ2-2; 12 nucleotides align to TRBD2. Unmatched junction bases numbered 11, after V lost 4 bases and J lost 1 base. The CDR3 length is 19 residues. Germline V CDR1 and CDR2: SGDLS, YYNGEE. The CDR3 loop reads CASSLGLLAGGRNTGELFF. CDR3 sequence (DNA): TGTGCCAGCAGCCTTGGGCTCCTAGCGGGAGGGCGGAACACCGGGGAGCTGTTTTTT.

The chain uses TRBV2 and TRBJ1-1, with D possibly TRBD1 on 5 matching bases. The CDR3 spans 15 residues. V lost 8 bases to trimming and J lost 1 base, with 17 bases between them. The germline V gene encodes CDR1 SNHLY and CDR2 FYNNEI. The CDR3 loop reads CASRETAGKNTEAFF. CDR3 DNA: TGTGCCAGCCGAGAGACGGCAGGGAAGAACACTGAAGCTTTCTTT.

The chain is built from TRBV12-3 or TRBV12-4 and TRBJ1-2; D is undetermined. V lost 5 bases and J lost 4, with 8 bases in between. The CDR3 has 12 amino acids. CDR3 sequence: CASSMASYGYTF. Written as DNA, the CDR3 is TGTGCCAGCAGTATGGCCTCCTATGGCTACACCTTC.

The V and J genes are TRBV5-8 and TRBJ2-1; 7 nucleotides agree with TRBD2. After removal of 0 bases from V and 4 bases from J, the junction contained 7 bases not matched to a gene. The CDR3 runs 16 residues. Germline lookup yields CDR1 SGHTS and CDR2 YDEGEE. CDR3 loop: CASSLGASGLYNEQFF. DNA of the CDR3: TGTGCCAGCAGCTTGGGGGCTAGCGGATTATACAATGAGCAGTTCTTC.

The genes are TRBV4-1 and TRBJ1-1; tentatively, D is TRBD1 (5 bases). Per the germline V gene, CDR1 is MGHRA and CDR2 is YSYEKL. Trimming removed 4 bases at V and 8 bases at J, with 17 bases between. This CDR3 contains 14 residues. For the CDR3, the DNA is TGCGCCAGCAGCCTAAGTTGGGGGGATGAGGAAGCTTTCTTT. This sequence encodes CASSLSWGDEEAFF.

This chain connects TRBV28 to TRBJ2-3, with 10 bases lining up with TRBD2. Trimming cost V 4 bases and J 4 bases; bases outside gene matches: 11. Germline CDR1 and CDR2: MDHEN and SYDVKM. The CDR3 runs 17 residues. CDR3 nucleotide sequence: TGTGCCAGCAGTTCCGCCGGACTAAGCGGGAGGGCAGATACGCAGTATTTT. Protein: CASSSAGLSGRADTQYF.

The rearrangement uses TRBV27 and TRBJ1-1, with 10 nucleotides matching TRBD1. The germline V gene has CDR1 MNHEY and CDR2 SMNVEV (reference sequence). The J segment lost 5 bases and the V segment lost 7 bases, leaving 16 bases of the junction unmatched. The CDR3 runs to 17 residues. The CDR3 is CASTLSPLTGGITEAFF. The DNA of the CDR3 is TGTGCCAGCACCCTTTCACCTCTGACAGGGGGCATTACTGAAGCTTTCTTT.

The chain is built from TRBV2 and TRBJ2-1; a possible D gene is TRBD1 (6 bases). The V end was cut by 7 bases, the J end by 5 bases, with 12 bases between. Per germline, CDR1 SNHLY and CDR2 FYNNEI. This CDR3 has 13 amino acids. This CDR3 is CASIRGQNNEQFF. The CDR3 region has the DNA TGTGCCAGCATTCGCGGACAGAACAATGAGCAGTTCTTC.

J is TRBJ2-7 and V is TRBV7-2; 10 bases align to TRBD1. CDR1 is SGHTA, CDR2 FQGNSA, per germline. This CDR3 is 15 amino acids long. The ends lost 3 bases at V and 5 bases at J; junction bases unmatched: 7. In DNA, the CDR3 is TGTGCCAGCAGCTTGGCCGGGACAGGGGTTGACGAGCAGTACTTC. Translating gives CASSLAGTGVDEQYF.

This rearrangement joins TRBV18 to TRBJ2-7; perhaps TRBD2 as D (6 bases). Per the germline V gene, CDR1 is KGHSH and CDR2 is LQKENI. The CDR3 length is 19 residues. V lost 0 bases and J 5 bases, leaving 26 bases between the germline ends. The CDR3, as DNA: TGTGCCAGCTCACCACCACAAGGGGATAGCGGTACTTTACACAACGAGCAGTACTTC. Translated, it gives CASSPPQGDSGTLHNEQYF.

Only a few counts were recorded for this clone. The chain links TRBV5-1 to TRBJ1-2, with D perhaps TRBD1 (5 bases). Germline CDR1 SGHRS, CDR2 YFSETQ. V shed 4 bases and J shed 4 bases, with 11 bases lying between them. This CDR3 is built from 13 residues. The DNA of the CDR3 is TGCGCCAGCAGCCCCGGGGGGTTCTATGGCTACACCTTC. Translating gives CASSPGGFYGYTF.

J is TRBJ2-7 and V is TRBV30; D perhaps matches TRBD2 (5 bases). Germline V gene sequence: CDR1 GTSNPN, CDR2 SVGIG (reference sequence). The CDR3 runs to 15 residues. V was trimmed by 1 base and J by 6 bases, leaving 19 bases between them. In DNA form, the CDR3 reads TGTGCCTGGAGTGGGCCGGGGTCTCGGGAATCCGAGCAGTACTTC. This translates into CAWSGPGSRESEQYF.

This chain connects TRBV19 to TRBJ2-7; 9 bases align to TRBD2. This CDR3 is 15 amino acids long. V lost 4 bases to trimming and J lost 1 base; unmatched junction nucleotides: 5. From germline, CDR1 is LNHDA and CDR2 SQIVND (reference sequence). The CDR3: CASSTSAGGSYEQYF. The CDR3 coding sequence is TGTGCCAGTAGTACTTCAGCGGGAGGATCCTACGAGCAGTACTTC.

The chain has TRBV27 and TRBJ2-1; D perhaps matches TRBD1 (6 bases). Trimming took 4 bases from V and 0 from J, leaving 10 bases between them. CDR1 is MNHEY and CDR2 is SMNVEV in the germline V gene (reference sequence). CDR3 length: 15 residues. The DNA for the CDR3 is TGTGCCAGCAGTTGGACAGCGAGCTCCTACAATGAGCAGTTCTTC. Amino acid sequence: CASSWTASSYNEQFF.

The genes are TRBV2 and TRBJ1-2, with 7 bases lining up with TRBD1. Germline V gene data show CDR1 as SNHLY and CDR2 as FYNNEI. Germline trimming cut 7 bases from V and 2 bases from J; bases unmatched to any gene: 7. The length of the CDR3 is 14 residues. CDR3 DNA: TGTGCCAGCAAAAGGCAGGGGGTGAACTATGGCTACACCTTC. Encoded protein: CASKRQGVNYGYTF.

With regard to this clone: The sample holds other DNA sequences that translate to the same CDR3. In DNA, the CDR3 is TGTGCCAGTAGTATAGGGGGCGAGACCCAGTACTTC. Amino acids: CASSIGGETQYF. J is TRBJ2-5 and V is TRBV19; D perhaps matches TRBD1 (5 bases). The CDR3 covers 12 residues. The V gene lost 1 base and the J gene lost 5 bases, with 5 bases spanning the gap. Germline lookup yields CDR1 LNHDA and CDR2 SQIVND (reference sequence).

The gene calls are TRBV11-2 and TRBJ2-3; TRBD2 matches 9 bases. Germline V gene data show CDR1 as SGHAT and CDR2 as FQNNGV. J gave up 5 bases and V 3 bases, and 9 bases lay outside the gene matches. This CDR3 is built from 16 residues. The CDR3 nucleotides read TGTGCCAGCAGCTTTGCCGCGGGAGGGCCAGAAGATACGCAGTATTTT. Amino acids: CASSFAAGGPEDTQYF. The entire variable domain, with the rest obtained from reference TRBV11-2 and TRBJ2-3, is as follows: EAGVAQSPRYKIIEKRQSVAFWCNPISGHATLYWYQQILGQGPKLLIQFQNNGVVDDSQLPKDRFSAERLKGVDSTLKIQPAKLEDSAVYLCASSFAAGGPEDTQYFGPGTRLTVL.

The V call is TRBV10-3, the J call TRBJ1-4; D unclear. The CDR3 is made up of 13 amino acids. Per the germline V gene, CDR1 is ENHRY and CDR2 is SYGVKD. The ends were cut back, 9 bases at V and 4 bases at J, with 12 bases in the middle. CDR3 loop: CAIQETGNEKLFF. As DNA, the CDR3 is TGTGCCATTCAAGAGACGGGTAATGAAAAACTGTTTTTT.

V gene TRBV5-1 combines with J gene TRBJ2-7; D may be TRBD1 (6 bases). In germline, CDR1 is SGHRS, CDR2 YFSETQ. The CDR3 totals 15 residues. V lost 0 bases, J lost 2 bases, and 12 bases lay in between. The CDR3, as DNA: TGCGCCAGCAGCTTGGCCCCAGGGGACACCTACGAGCAGTACTTC. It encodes CASSLAPGDTYEQYF.

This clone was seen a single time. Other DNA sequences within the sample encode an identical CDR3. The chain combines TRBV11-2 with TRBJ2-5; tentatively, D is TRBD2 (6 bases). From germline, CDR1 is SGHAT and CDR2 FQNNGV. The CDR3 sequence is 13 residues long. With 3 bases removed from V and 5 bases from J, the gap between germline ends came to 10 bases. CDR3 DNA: TGTGCCAGCAGCTTCGGAGGGAGGGAGACCCAGTACTTC. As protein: CASSFGGRETQYF. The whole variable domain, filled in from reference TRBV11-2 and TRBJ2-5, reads EAGVAQSPRYKIIEKRQSVAFWCNPISGHATLYWYQQILGQGPKLLIQFQNNGVVDDSQLPKDRFSAERLKGVDSTLKIQPAKLEDSAVYLCASSFGGRETQYFGPGTRLLVL.